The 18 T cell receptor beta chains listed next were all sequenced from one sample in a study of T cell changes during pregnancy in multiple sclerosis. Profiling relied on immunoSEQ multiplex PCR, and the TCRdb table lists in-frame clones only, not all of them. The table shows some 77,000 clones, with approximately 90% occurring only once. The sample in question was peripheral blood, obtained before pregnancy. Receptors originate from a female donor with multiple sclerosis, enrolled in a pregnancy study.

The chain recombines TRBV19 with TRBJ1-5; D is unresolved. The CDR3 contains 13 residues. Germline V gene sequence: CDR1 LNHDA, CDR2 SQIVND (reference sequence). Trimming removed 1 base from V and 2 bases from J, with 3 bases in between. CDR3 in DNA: TGTGCCAGTAGTATAGGAGGCAATCAGCCCCAGCATTTT. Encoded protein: CASSIGGNQPQHF.

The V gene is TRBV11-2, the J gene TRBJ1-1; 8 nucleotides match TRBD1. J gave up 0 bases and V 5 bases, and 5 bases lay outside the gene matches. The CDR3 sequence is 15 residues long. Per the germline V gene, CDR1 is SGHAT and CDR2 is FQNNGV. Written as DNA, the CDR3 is TGTGCCAGCAGCCCCAGGGGGCCCATGAACACTGAAGCTTTCTTT. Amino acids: CASSPRGPMNTEAFF. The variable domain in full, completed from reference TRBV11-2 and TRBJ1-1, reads EAGVAQSPRYKIIEKRQSVAFWCNPISGHATLYWYQQILGQGPKLLIQFQNNGVVDDSQLPKDRFSAERLKGVDSTLKIQPAKLEDSAVYLCASSPRGPMNTEAFFGQGTRLTVV.

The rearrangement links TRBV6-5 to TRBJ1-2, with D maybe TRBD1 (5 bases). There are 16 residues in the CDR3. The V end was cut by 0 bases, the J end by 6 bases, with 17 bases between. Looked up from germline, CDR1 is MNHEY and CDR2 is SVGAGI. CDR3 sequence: CASSYSSNPREDGYTF. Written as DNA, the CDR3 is TGTGCCAGCAGTTACTCGAGCAACCCCAGGGAGGATGGCTACACCTTC.

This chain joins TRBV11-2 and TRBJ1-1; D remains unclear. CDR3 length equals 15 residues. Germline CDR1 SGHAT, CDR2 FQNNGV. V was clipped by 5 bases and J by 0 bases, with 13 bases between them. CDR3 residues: CASSQNTVVNTEAFF. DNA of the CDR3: TGTGCCAGCAGCCAAAACACAGTAGTGAACACTGAAGCTTTCTTT.

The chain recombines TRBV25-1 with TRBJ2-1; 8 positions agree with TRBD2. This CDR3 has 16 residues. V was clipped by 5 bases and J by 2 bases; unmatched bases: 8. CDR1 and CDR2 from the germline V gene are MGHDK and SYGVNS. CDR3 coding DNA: TGTGCCAGCAGTCCTGACGGGAGGGCCACCTACAATGAGCAGTTCTTC. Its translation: CASSPDGRATYNEQFF.

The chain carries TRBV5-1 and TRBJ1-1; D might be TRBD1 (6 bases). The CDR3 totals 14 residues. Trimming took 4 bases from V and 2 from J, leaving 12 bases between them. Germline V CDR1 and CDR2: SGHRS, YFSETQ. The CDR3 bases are TGCGCCAGCAGCCCGGACAGAAGTAACACTGAAGCTTTCTTT. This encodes CASSPDRSNTEAFF.

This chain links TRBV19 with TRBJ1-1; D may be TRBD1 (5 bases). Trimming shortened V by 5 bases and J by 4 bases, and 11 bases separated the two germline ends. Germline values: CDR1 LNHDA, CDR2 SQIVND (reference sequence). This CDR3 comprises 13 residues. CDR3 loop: CASSWGGATEAFF. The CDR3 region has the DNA TGTGCCAGTAGTTGGGGAGGGGCCACTGAAGCTTTCTTT. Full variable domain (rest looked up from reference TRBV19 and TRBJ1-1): DGGITQSPKYLFRKEGQNVTLSCEQNLNHDAMYWYRQDPGQGLRLIYYSQIVNDFQKGDIAEGYSVSREKKESFPLTVTSAQKNPTAFYLCASSWGGATEAFFGQGTRLTVV.

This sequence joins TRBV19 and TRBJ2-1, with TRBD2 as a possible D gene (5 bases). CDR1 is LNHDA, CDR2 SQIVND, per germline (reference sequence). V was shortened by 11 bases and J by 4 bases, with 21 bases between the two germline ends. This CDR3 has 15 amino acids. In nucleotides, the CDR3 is TGTGCCCCTCCTCCCGGAGCGGCCCTATACAATGAGCAGTTCTTC. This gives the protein CAPPPGAALYNEQFF.

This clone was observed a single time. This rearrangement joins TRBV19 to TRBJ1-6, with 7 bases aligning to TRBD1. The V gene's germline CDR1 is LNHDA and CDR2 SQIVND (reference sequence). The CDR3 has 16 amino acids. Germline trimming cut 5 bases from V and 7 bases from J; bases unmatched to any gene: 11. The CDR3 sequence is CASSGITGVSNSPLHF. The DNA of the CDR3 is TGTGCCAGTAGTGGAATAACAGGGGTAAGCAATTCACCCCTCCACTTT.

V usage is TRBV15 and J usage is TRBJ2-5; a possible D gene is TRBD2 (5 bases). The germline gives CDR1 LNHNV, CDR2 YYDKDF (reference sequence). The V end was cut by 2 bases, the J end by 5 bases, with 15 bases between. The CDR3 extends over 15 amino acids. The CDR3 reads CATSRSKSGMETQYF. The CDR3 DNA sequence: TGTGCCACCAGCAGATCCAAATCCGGGATGGAGACCCAGTACTTC. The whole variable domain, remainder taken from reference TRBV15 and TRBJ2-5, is DAMVIQNPRYQVTQFGKPVTLSCSQTLNHNVMYWYQQKSSQAPKLLFHYYDKDFNNEADTPDNFQSRRPNTSFCFLDIRSPGLGDTAMYLCATSRSKSGMETQYFGPGTRLLVL.

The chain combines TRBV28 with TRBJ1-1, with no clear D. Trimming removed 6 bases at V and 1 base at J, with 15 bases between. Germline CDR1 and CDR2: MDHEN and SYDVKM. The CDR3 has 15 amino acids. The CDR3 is CASRITLSRNTEAFF. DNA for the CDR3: TGTGCCAGCAGGATAACTTTATCTCGGAACACTGAAGCTTTCTTT.

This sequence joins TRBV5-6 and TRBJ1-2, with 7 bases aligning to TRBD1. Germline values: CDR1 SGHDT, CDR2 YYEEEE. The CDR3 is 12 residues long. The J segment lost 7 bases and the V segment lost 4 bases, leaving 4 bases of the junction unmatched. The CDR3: CASSQTGSGYTF. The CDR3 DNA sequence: TGTGCCAGCAGCCAGACAGGGTCTGGCTACACCTTC.

The CDR3 nucleotides read TGTGCCAGCAGCTGGTCCCCACTAGCGGGGGATTACAATGAGCAGTTCTTC. It specifies CASSWSPLAGDYNEQFF. This sequence joins TRBV9 and TRBJ2-1; 11 bases match TRBD2. The germline gives CDR1 SGDLS, CDR2 YYNGEE. V dropped 4 bases and J dropped 4; count of bases not matched to a gene: 10. The CDR3 runs to 17 residues.

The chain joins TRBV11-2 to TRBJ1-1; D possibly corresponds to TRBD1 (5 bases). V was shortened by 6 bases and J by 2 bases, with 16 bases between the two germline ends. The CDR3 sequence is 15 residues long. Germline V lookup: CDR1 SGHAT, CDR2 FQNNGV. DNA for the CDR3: TGTGCCAGCAGAGTCAGGGCAGGTACTAACACTGAAGCTTTCTTT. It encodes CASRVRAGTNTEAFF.

The CDR3 DNA sequence: TGTGCCAGCAGCCGGGGGTTGATCCTTAGCTCTGGGGCCAACGTCCTGACTTTC. It specifies CASSRGLILSSGANVLTF. J is TRBJ2-6 and V is TRBV5-6; a weak D match, TRBD2 (6 bases). The germline CDR1 and CDR2 sequences are SGHDT and YYEEEE. V was cut by 4 bases and J by 0 bases, with 17 bases left in between. The CDR3 totals 18 residues.

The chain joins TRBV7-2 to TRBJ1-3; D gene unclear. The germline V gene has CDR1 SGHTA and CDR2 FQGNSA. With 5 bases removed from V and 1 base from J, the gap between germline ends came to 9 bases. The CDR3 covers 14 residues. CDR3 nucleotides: TGTGCCAGCAGCCCGAAAGCATCTGGAAACACCATATATTTT. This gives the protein CASSPKASGNTIYF.

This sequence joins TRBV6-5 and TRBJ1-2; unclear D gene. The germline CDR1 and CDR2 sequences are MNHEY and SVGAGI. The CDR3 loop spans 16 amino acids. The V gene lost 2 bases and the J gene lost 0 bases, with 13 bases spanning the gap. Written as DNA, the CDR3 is TGTGCCAGCAGTTACCAAAAAGACTGGGCTAACTATGGCTACACCTTC. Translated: CASSYQKDWANYGYTF.

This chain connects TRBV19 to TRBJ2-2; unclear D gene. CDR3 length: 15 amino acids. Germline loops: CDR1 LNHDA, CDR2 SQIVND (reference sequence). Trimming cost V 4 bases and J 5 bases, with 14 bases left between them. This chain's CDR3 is CASSTYEEMTGELFF. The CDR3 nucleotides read TGTGCCAGTAGTACCTACGAAGAGATGACCGGGGAGCTGTTTTTT. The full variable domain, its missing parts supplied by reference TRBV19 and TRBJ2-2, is DGGITQSPKYLFRKEGQNVTLSCEQNLNHDAMYWYRQDPGQGLRLIYYSQIVNDFQKGDIAEGYSVSREKKESFPLTVTSAQKNPTAFYLCASSTYEEMTGELFFGEGSRLTVL.